The T cell receptor beta chain under discussion was sequenced for a study of cytomegalovirus exposure and HLA in healthy donors. Background on the study: One earlier analysis, a look at 180 million or so T cells, found some 120 million unique TCR beta sequences.

To note about this clone: The antigen remains unidentified.

Overall study findings and caveats: Whilst most TCR sequences proved rare, a subset of public TCRs occurred across many donors. The CMV antigen specificity of a few CMV-associated chains was confirmed through in vitro analysis. A later analysis found that most CMV-associated TCR beta chains appeared HLA-restricted.

60 Vbeta and 13 Jbeta primers were used in PCR. Here immunoSEQ multiplex PCR was the method, and the copy in TCRdb shows in-frame clones only, minus some. The repertoire has about 89,000 clones, 75% to 90% of them found once; the top ten carry about 7.2%. CDR3 size: 14 residues. Per germline, CDR1 SGDLS and CDR2 YYNGEE. The V and J ends lost 4 bases and 6 bases respectively, with 14 bases between them. Input material: PBMCs. The TCR comes from a man between 35 and 55 years old in good health and CMV-seropositive. This chain connects TRBV9 to TRBJ2-1; a weak D match, TRBD1 (6 bases). CDR3 in DNA: TGTGCCAGCAGCCTCGGGACATGGGCCAATGAGCAGTTCTTC. Amino acids: CASSLGTWANEQFF. The whole variable domain, remainder taken from reference TRBV9 and TRBJ2-1, is DSGVTQTPKHLITATGQRVTLRCSPRSGDLSVYWYQQSLDQGLQFLIQYYNGEERAKGNILERFSAQQFPDLHSELNLSSLELGDSALYFCASSLGTWANEQFFGPGTRLTVL.